Sequencing of this TCR beta chain was carried out in a study of regulatory T cells in long-lasting Graves disease. Study outcomes and limitations: TRBV28, TRBJ1-2 and TRBJ2-5 were segments that persistent disease favored.

Stated time point: persistent/refractory GD, antithyroid drugs over 5 years with positive TRAb. PBMC RNA was the source of the TCR library. This clonotype was seen repeatedly, ten times or more. Its matching antigen is unknown. This CDR3 has 12 amino acids. The germline V and J ends were trimmed by 6 bases and 5 bases, with 7 bases remaining between them. Germline loops: CDR1 MDHEN, CDR2 SYDVKM. Investigators prepared the TCR beta libraries by applying iRepertoire HTBI primers and Arm-PCR of CDR3 regions. One entry per CDR3 protein, called by TCRdb with MiXCR from the multiplex PCR reads. The sample records approximately 470,000 distinct CDR3 sequences, around 20% being singletons.

The origin of this receptor is a female donor with Graves disease. The rearrangement links TRBV28 to TRBJ1-4; D not certain. Sequencing was performed on peripheral blood mononuclear cells (PBMCs), taken when the disease was refractory, from a patient treated with antithyroid drugs. The CDR3, as DNA: TGTGCCAGCAGGGAAGGGAATGAAAAACTGTTTTTT. It yields the protein CASREGNEKLFF. The full variable domain, completed using reference TRBV28 and TRBJ1-4, is DVKVTQSSRYLVKRTGEKVFLECVQDMDHENMFWYRQDPGLGLRLIYFSYDVKMKEKGDIPEGYSVSREKKERFSLILESASTNQTSMYLCASREGNEKLFFGSGTQLSVL.